A single sample gave rise to the 31 T cell receptor beta chains below, sequenced in a study of T cells in women clearing cervical HPV infection. Sequencing used immunoSEQ multiplex PCR; TCRdb keeps in-frame clones, though not all of them. The repertoire table contains about 22,000 clones. Sequences were obtained from blood buffy coat. The receptors derive from a woman between 18 and 70 years old with a cervical HPV16 infection that either progressed to CIN3+ or cleared (not recorded which).

Worth noting for this clone: The read terminates 3 residues before the CDR3 end, so the remaining end is supplied by the germline J gene. This rearrangement joins TRBV20-1 to TRBJ2-5, with D perhaps matching TRBD1 (5 bases). The V and J ends lost 8 bases and 2 bases respectively, with 15 bases between them. This CDR3 has 13 amino acids. In germline, CDR1 is DFQATT, CDR2 SNEGSKA (reference sequence). The CDR3 sequence is CSTVVTDQETQYF. The covered CDR3 bases are TGCAGTACGGTCGTGACAGATCAAGAGACC.

Concerning this clone: The read ends 3 residues early relative to the CDR3; the germline J gene fills the gap. The chain couples TRBV20-1 to TRBJ1-5, with D hard to call. V was cut by 1 base and J by 9 bases, with 13 bases left in between. The germline V gene has CDR1 DFQATT and CDR2 SNEGSKA (reference sequence). The CDR3 is made up of 13 amino acids. The CDR3 loop reads CSARAGGGRPQHF. The CDR3 bases that were read are TGCAGTGCTAGAGCAGGTGGTGGGCGGCCC.

With respect to this clone: Coverage ceases 3 residues before the CDR3 finishes, and the germline J gene fills in the end. The V gene is TRBV6-2 or TRBV6-3, the J gene TRBJ2-2; possibly TRBD1 for D (7 bases). Germline V gene sequence: CDR1 MNHEY, CDR2 SVGEGT. V lost 2 bases and J lost 4, with 14 bases in between. The CDR3 extends over 16 amino acids. The CDR3 bases that were read are TGTGCCAGCAGTTACATTGGTCAGGGGGGCACCGGGGAG. It is translated as CASSYIGQGGTGE. The CDR3 in full is CASSYIGQGGTGELFF.

To note about this clone: The CDR3 is cut off 3 residues early in the read; its end comes from the germline J gene. The chain recombines TRBV29-1 with TRBJ2-6; D is unresolved. Germline V lookup: CDR1 SQVTM, CDR2 ANQGSEA. The V end lost 3 bases, the J end lost 4 bases, and 4 bases lay between the germline ends. The CDR3 runs to 12 residues. The sequenced CDR3 bases are TGCAGCGTTGACTCCGGGGCCAACGTC. Residues: CSVDSGANV. In full, the CDR3 reads CSVDSGANVLTF.

Note on this clone: The read finishes 3 residues shy of the CDR3 end, and the germline J gene is used to complete it. The chain is built from TRBV5-1 and TRBJ2-7, with TRBD1 identical over 7 bases. Looked up from germline, CDR1 is SGHRS and CDR2 is YFSETQ. The CDR3 sequence is 14 residues long. V lost 2 bases, J lost 5 bases, and 7 bases stayed unmatched. CDR3 in amino acids: CASSLGQVRNEQYF. CDR3 DNA, as far as it was read: TGCGCCAGCAGCTTAGGACAGGTGAGGAACGAG.

A word on this clone: The CDR3 extends 3 residues past the end of the read, so its final part is completed from the germline J gene. The rearrangement links TRBV19 to TRBJ2-1, with 9 bases matching TRBD2. V lost 9 bases and J lost 4; bases outside the gene matches: 10. There are 15 residues in the CDR3. Germline-derived CDR1 and CDR2 are LNHDA and SQIVND (reference sequence). The CDR3 is CASQPRLAGYNEQFF. The DNA read from the CDR3 is TGTGCCAGCCAACCGAGGCTAGCGGGGTACAATGAG.

With respect to this clone: The observed sequence ends 3 residues before the CDR3 terminus, with the missing tail filled in from the germline J gene. V usage is TRBV10-3 and J usage is TRBJ1-2; 9 nucleotides line up with TRBD1. The CDR3 runs 13 residues. Germline V gene lookup returns CDR1 ENHRY and CDR2 SYGVKD. Trimming removed 5 bases from V and 7 bases from J; junction bases left unmatched: 5. The CDR3 sequence: CAISPGGQGGYTF. The sequenced part of the CDR3 DNA is TGTGCCATCAGTCCCGGGGGACAGGGTGGC.

In regard to this clone: The read is 3 residues too short to cover the CDR3 end, so that end is filled in from the germline J gene. V is TRBV20-1 and J is TRBJ2-2; 7 nucleotides agree with TRBD2. Germline V gene data show CDR1 as DFQATT and CDR2 as SNEGSKA (reference sequence). This CDR3 has 15 amino acids. V was clipped by 1 base and J by 4 bases; unmatched bases: 6. CDR3 DNA, as far as it was read: TGCAGTGCTAGAGTGGCGGGAGACATCACCGGGGAG. Its translation is CSARVAGDITGE. The whole CDR3 protein reads CSARVAGDITGELFF.

To note about this clone: The read terminates 3 residues ahead of where the CDR3 ends, so the germline J gene completes it. The chain combines TRBV20-1 with TRBJ2-1, with TRBD2 matching 10 bases. Germline values: CDR1 DFQATT, CDR2 SNEGSKA (reference sequence). V lost 0 bases, J lost 9 bases, and 17 bases stayed unmatched. The CDR3 loop spans 18 amino acids. CDR3 protein: CSARDFRLAGVLGSEQFF. The CDR3 DNA, read in part, is TGCAGTGCTAGAGATTTCAGGCTAGCGGGGGTCTTAGGGTCTGAG.

As to this clone: Read coverage stops 3 residues before the CDR3 terminus; the germline J gene supplies the remainder. The chain employs TRBV7-6 and TRBJ2-1, with D possibly TRBD2 on 7 matching bases. Deletions cut 5 bases from V and 7 bases from J, with 18 bases between. Germline V lookup: CDR1 SGHVS, CDR2 FNYEAQ. The CDR3 has 15 amino acids. The CDR3 region is CASSLLRGAGNEQFF. The DNA read from the CDR3 is TGTGCCAGCAGCCTATTACGGGGGGCAGGTAATGAG.

This CDR3 reads CASSLTSGSSNEQFF. The DNA read from the CDR3 is TGTGCCAGCAGCTTGACTAGCGGGAGTTCAAATGAG. The J gene is TRBJ2-1, the V gene TRBV7-2; the match to TRBD2 covers 12 bases. The read gets to within 3 residues of the CDR3 end, and the germline J gene fills in the rest. The CDR3 spans 15 residues. V was pared by 3 bases and J by 7 bases, with 4 bases of the junction left unmatched. Germline V CDR1 and CDR2: SGHTA, FQGNSA.

In the case of this clone: The CDR3 end is not reached by the read, which stops 3 residues before it; the germline J gene fills it in. V gene TRBV7-3 combines with J gene TRBJ2-7; 9 bases are shared with TRBD1. The junction had 5 bases not matched to a gene; V was cut back by 4 bases and J by 4 bases. This CDR3 is 14 amino acids long. The germline V gene encodes CDR1 SGHTA and CDR2 FQGTGA. CDR3 sequence: CASSSGTGPYEQYF. CDR3 DNA (partial): TGTGCCAGCAGCTCCGGGACAGGGCCTTACGAG.

To note about this clone: The read stops 3 residues short of the end of the CDR3; the missing end is completed from the germline J gene. The chain joins TRBV5-1 to TRBJ2-1; 9 bases are a match to TRBD2. CDR1 and CDR2 from the germline V gene are SGHRS and YFSETQ. The CDR3 totals 16 residues. The V segment lost 1 base and the J segment 8 bases; nucleotides outside the gene matches: 10. CDR3 bases read: TGCGCCAGCAGCTTGAGGGCGGGAGGGTACGGCGATGAG. This codes for CASSLRAGGYGDE. The entire CDR3 reads CASSLRAGGYGDEQFF.

A word on this clone: The observed sequence ends 3 residues before the CDR3 terminus, with the missing tail filled in from the germline J gene. This chain joins TRBV7-2 and TRBJ1-1, with 9 bases that match TRBD1. The germline V gene has CDR1 SGHTA and CDR2 FQGNSA. V shed 5 bases, J shed 4 bases, and the junction held 8 bases outside the gene matches. The CDR3 runs to 15 residues. Here the CDR3 reads CASSPRDRAGTEAFF. The DNA read from the CDR3 is TGTGCCAGCAGCCCGCGGGACAGGGCCGGCACTGAA.

A word on this clone: With the read ending 3 residues before the CDR3 end, the germline J gene is used to fill in that end. This rearrangement joins TRBV20-1 to TRBJ2-1; D gene unclear. This CDR3 has 12 residues. With 4 bases removed from V and 5 bases from J, the gap between germline ends came to 9 bases. The V gene's germline CDR1 is DFQATT and CDR2 SNEGSKA (reference sequence). CDR3 loop: CSAKRPNNEQFF. CDR3 bases read: TGCAGTGCTAAGCGACCGAACAATGAG.

Concerning this clone: The read is 3 residues too short to cover the CDR3 end, so that end is filled in from the germline J gene. The chain combines TRBV6-2 or TRBV6-3 with TRBJ2-1, with D perhaps matching TRBD2 (5 bases). The ends were cut back, 5 bases at V and 8 bases at J, with 19 bases in the middle. The CDR3 totals 15 residues. Germline lookup yields CDR1 MNHEY and CDR2 SVGEGT. CDR3 DNA, as far as it was read: TGTGCCAGCAGTGCCGACTATCCTGATGGTCATGAG. Translating gives CASSADYPDGHE. The entire CDR3 reads CASSADYPDGHEQFF.

Points on this clone: The read ends 3 residues before the CDR3 terminus; that terminus is restored from the germline J gene. V gene TRBV5-6 combines with J gene TRBJ2-2; D call uncertain. Trimming removed 0 bases from V and 4 bases from J, with 7 bases in between. In germline, CDR1 is SGHDT, CDR2 YYEEEE. The CDR3 has 14 residues. The CDR3 loop is CASSLDTLTGELFF. The DNA read from the CDR3 is TGTGCCAGCAGCTTGGACACGCTCACCGGGGAG.

Details on this clone: Read sequence stops 3 residues before the CDR3 end, and the germline J gene provides the missing end. This rearrangement joins TRBV19 to TRBJ1-1; 8 bases line up with TRBD1. From germline, CDR1 is LNHDA and CDR2 SQIVND (reference sequence). The CDR3 totals 15 residues. V lost 4 bases, J lost 3 bases, and 7 bases stayed unmatched. CDR3 DNA (partial): TGTGCCAGTAGTAGCCACAGGGGGAGGGACACTGAA. This translates into CASSSHRGRDTE. The CDR3 in full is CASSSHRGRDTEAFF.

On this clone itself: The CDR3 end is not reached by the read, which stops 3 residues before it; the germline J gene fills it in. The chain combines TRBV20-1 with TRBJ2-4; 8 bases align to TRBD1. Germline CDR1 and CDR2: DFQATT and SNEGSKA (reference sequence). The length of the CDR3 is 15 residues. Partial CDR3 DNA: TGCAGTGCAAGGGACAGGCTGGGCATCTTAGACGGT. This sequence encodes CSARDRLGILDG. The CDR3 in full is CSARDRLGILDGQYF.

With respect to this clone: The read stops 3 residues short of the end of the CDR3; the missing end is completed from the germline J gene. This sequence joins TRBV20-1 and TRBJ2-7; TRBD2 aligns across 9 bases. The CDR3 runs 14 residues. The germline CDR1 and CDR2 sequences are DFQATT and SNEGSKA (reference sequence). V was pared by 0 bases and J by 2 bases, with 2 bases of the junction left unmatched. Incomplete CDR3 DNA: TGCAGTGCTAGAGAGGCTAGCGGGACCTACGAG. This gives the protein CSAREASGTYE. The whole CDR3 region reads CSAREASGTYEQYF.

Regarding this clone: The CDR3 goes on 3 residues after the read ends, and that part is filled in from the germline J gene. The chain joins TRBV19 to TRBJ1-3; D uncertain. The length of the CDR3 is 15 residues. The V end was cut by 4 bases, the J end by 2 bases, with 12 bases between. Germline assignment: CDR1 LNHDA and CDR2 SQIVND (reference sequence). The part of the CDR3 DNA that was read is TGTGCCAGTAGTAGCAACAGCCTGACTGGAAACACC. Amino acid sequence: CASSSNSLTGNT. Given in full, the CDR3 is CASSSNSLTGNTIYF.

On this clone itself: The CDR3 end is not reached by the read, which stops 3 residues before it; the germline J gene fills it in. The J gene is TRBJ2-3, the V gene TRBV29-1, with TRBD1 identical over 8 bases. CDR1 is SQVTM, CDR2 ANQGSEA, per germline. The J segment lost 1 base and the V segment lost 7 bases, leaving 7 bases of the junction unmatched. The CDR3 runs to 14 residues. This CDR3 is CSATGDGGTDTQYF. The CDR3 DNA, read in part, is TGCAGCGCGACAGGGGACGGAGGCACAGATACG.

As concerns this clone: With the read ending 3 residues before the CDR3 end, the germline J gene is used to fill in that end. The rearrangement joins TRBV9 to TRBJ1-1; 8 bases align to TRBD1. CDR1 is SGDLS and CDR2 is YYNGEE in the germline V gene. V lost 0 bases and J lost 0; bases outside the gene matches: 1. CDR3 length equals 15 residues. The sequenced part of the CDR3 DNA is TGTGCCAGCAGCGTAGGACAGGGGATGAACACTGAA. The encoded protein is CASSVGQGMNTE. The whole CDR3 region reads CASSVGQGMNTEAFF.

Note on this clone: The CDR3 end is not reached by the read, which stops 3 residues before it; the germline J gene fills it in. The V call is TRBV10-2, the J call TRBJ2-7; TRBD2 is a possible D gene (6 bases). Per the germline V gene, CDR1 is WSHSY and CDR2 is SAAADI. The CDR3 is 14 amino acids. V lost 3 bases to trimming and J lost 3 bases, with 12 bases between them. The sequenced part of the CDR3 DNA is TGCGCCAGCAGTGATAGTACTAGCCGCTACGAG. It translates to CASSDSTSRYE. The full CDR3 protein is CASSDSTSRYEQYF.

Regarding this clone: Coverage ceases 3 residues before the CDR3 finishes, and the germline J gene fills in the end. The chain couples TRBV11-2 to TRBJ1-2; 7 bases map to TRBD1. Trimming removed 5 bases from V and 5 bases from J; junction bases left unmatched: 2. Germline V gene data show CDR1 as SGHAT and CDR2 as FQNNGV. There are 12 residues in the CDR3. The sequenced CDR3 bases are TGTGCCAGCAGCATGACAGGGTATGGC. Residues: CASSMTGYG. The full CDR3 is CASSMTGYGYTF.

As concerns this clone: The sequence runs out 3 residues before the end of the CDR3; the remainder is reconstructed from the germline J gene. The chain couples TRBV28 to TRBJ1-4, with D tentatively TRBD1 (5 bases). V lost 5 bases and J 4 bases, leaving 14 bases between the germline ends. Germline V gene sequence: CDR1 MDHEN, CDR2 SYDVKM. The CDR3 contains 15 residues. CDR3 residues: CASSAGDYDNEKLFF. The sequenced part of the CDR3 DNA is TGTGCCAGCAGTGCGGGGGACTATGATAATGAAAAA.

This CDR3 reads CASSLTGALGNTIYF. The sequenced part of the CDR3 DNA is TGTGCCAGCAGCTTGACAGGGGCCCTGGGAAACACC. The chain uses TRBV7-9 and TRBJ1-3; TRBD1 aligns across 8 bases. Read sequence stops 3 residues before the CDR3 end, and the germline J gene provides the missing end. The CDR3 loop spans 15 amino acids. Germline CDR1 reads SEHNR; CDR2 reads FQNEAQ (reference sequence). V was pared by 3 bases and J by 4 bases, with 5 bases of the junction left unmatched.

As for this clone: The read gets to within 3 residues of the CDR3 end, and the germline J gene fills in the rest. V is TRBV20-1 and J is TRBJ2-5, with 10 bases identical to TRBD1. V trimming: 0 bases; J trimming: 4 bases; junction bases outside the gene matches: 5. Per germline, CDR1 DFQATT and CDR2 SNEGSKA (reference sequence). There are 15 residues in the CDR3. The chain's CDR3 is CSARDPGQGGETQYF. The part of the CDR3 DNA that was read is TGCAGTGCTAGAGACCCCGGACAGGGGGGAGAGACC.

A note on this clone: The read comes to an end 3 residues before the CDR3 does, leaving the germline J gene to fill in the end. J is TRBJ1-1 and V is TRBV6-2 or TRBV6-3; 10 nucleotides align to TRBD1. Germline V gene data show CDR1 as MNHEY and CDR2 as SVGEGT. The CDR3 is 15 amino acids. CDR3: CASSYSVRDRGRAFF. The covered CDR3 bases are TGTGCCAGCAGTTACTCGGTCCGGGACAGGGGACGG.

A note on this clone: The CDR3 is cut off 3 residues early in the read; its end comes from the germline J gene. This sequence joins TRBV30 and TRBJ1-2, with D perhaps TRBD1 (5 bases). This CDR3 comprises 14 residues. Germline V gives CDR1 GTSNPN, CDR2 SVGIG (reference sequence). CDR3 bases read: TGTGCCTGGAGTGTAGACAGAGGGCTCAGGGGC. Its protein is CAWSVDRGLRG. The CDR3 reads in full as CAWSVDRGLRGYTF.

CDR3 protein: CSVGIPTGTGELFF. Partial CDR3 DNA: TGCAGCGTTGGTATCCCTACGGGCACCGGGGAG. J is TRBJ2-2 and V is TRBV29-1; D is uncertain. The read ends 3 residues before the CDR3 terminus; that terminus is restored from the germline J gene. Trimming took off 4 bases at V and 4 bases at J, with 13 bases between the two ends. The CDR3 totals 14 residues. From germline, CDR1 is SQVTM and CDR2 ANQGSEA.